These 10 T cell receptor beta chains share one sample of origin, sequenced in a study of cytomegalovirus exposure and HLA in healthy donors. The PCR used 60 Vbeta and 13 Jbeta primers. The data were produced by immunoSEQ multiplex PCR, yet TCRdb's version contains in-frame clones alone and is incomplete. The data show about 83,000 clones, with more than 65% seen just once and about 8% held by the top ten. Material: PBMCs. The receptors originated from a man aged 55 to 70 in good health and CMV-seronegative.

The genes are TRBV7-9 and TRBJ1-2; weak D call: TRBD1 (5 bases). The CDR3 has 13 residues. In germline, CDR1 is SEHNR, CDR2 FQNEAQ (reference sequence). V lost 6 bases and J lost 4, with 12 bases in between. The CDR3 loop reads CASSPTASYGYTF. The CDR3 DNA sequence: TGTGCCAGCAGTCCGACAGCGTCCTATGGCTACACCTTC. Full variable domain (rest looked up from reference TRBV7-9 and TRBJ1-2): DTGVSQNPRHKITKRGQNVTFRCDPISEHNRLYWYRQTLGQGPEFLTYFQNEAQLEKSRLLSDRFSAERPKGSFSTLEIQRTEQGDSAMYLCASSPTASYGYTFGSGTRLTVV.

The chain uses TRBV9 and TRBJ2-2; D possibly corresponds to TRBD1 (6 bases). The CDR3 extends over 16 amino acids. Germline CDR1 is SGDLS and CDR2 is YYNGEE. The V end was cut by 4 bases, the J end by 4 bases, with 17 bases between. DNA for the CDR3: TGTGCCAGCAGCCTAACGACAGGAGCGGCCACCGGGGAGCTGTTTTTT. Protein sequence: CASSLTTGAATGELFF.

The rearrangement uses TRBV27 and TRBJ1-6; D unresolved. The CDR3 extends over 14 amino acids. Per germline, CDR1 MNHEY and CDR2 SMNVEV (reference sequence). The germline V and J ends were trimmed by 3 bases and 4 bases, with 7 bases remaining between them. The CDR3 loop is CASSFRGYNSPLHF. Written as DNA, the CDR3 is TGTGCCAGCAGTTTTCGGGGATATAATTCACCCCTCCACTTT.

This chain joins TRBV19 and TRBJ2-6, with D maybe TRBD2 (6 bases). The CDR3 is made up of 16 amino acids. Germline loops: CDR1 LNHDA, CDR2 SQIVND (reference sequence). Trimming shortened V by 4 bases and J by 1 base, and 11 bases separated the two germline ends. For the CDR3, the DNA is TGTGCCAGTAGTACAGTACGGGGGTCTGGGGCCAACGTCCTGACTTTC. Its protein product is CASSTVRGSGANVLTF.

J is TRBJ1-1 and V is TRBV11-2; no clear D gene. CDR1 and CDR2 from the germline V gene are SGHAT and FQNNGV. This CDR3 is 15 amino acids long. The V end was cut by 1 base, the J end by 1 base, with 10 bases between. The CDR3 DNA reads as TGTGCCAGCAGCTTAGGGAGACGGGAGAACACTGAAGCTTTCTTT. Protein product: CASSLGRRENTEAFF. Filled out from reference TRBV11-2 and TRBJ1-1, the complete variable domain reads EAGVAQSPRYKIIEKRQSVAFWCNPISGHATLYWYQQILGQGPKLLIQFQNNGVVDDSQLPKDRFSAERLKGVDSTLKIQPAKLEDSAVYLCASSLGRRENTEAFFGQGTRLTVV.

The chain joins TRBV15 to TRBJ2-1, with D perhaps TRBD1 (5 bases). The CDR3 is 15 amino acids. Per the germline V gene, CDR1 is LNHNV and CDR2 is YYDKDF (reference sequence). Trimming cost V 0 bases and J 2 bases, with 8 bases left between them. The CDR3 nucleotides read TGTGCCACCAGCAGAGATTCAGGGCCCTACAATGAGCAGTTCTTC. Protein product: CATSRDSGPYNEQFF.

The chain is built from TRBV7-9 and TRBJ1-5; 9 bases line up with TRBD1. Trimming took 5 bases from V and 7 from J; bases not matched to a gene: 6. Germline CDR1 SEHNR, CDR2 FQNEAQ (reference sequence). This CDR3 is built from 14 residues. CDR3 coding DNA: TGTGCCAGCAGCGAAGGGACAGGGTCACAGCCCCAGCATTTT. Amino acid sequence: CASSEGTGSQPQHF. Looking up the rest from reference TRBV7-9 and TRBJ1-5 gives the full variable domain: DTGVSQNPRHKITKRGQNVTFRCDPISEHNRLYWYRQTLGQGPEFLTYFQNEAQLEKSRLLSDRFSAERPKGSFSTLEIQRTEQGDSAMYLCASSEGTGSQPQHFGDGTRLSIL.

This clone was recorded only once. V and J are TRBV20-1 and TRBJ1-1; the D is unclear. Germline V gene lookup returns CDR1 DFQATT and CDR2 SNEGSKA (reference sequence). This CDR3 is 11 amino acids long. V was clipped by 5 bases and J by 6 bases, with 10 bases between them. The CDR3 is CSAGVRAEAFF. The CDR3 DNA is TGCAGTGCTGGAGTCCGAGCTGAAGCTTTCTTT.

The J gene is TRBJ1-2, the V gene TRBV4-3; D unclear. The germline V gene has CDR1 LGHNA and CDR2 YSLEER. The length of the CDR3 is 15 residues. V was shortened by 1 base and J by 0 bases, with 9 bases between the two germline ends. The CDR3 DNA follows: TGCGCCAGCAGCCAAGGTAGCGGGTCTAACTATGGCTACACCTTC. As protein: CASSQGSGSNYGYTF.

In this sample, this clone turned up a few times. V is TRBV5-1 and J is TRBJ2-3, with 8 bases matching TRBD2. The germline V gene has CDR1 SGHRS and CDR2 YFSETQ. With 4 bases clipped from V and 4 bases from J, the junction kept 5 bases outside the gene matches. The CDR3 covers 14 residues. This CDR3 is CASSIGTSSDTQYF. CDR3 nucleotide sequence: TGCGCCAGCAGCATCGGGACTAGTTCAGATACGCAGTATTTT. Supplemented by reference TRBV5-1 and TRBJ2-3, the full variable domain reads KAGVTQTPRYLIKTRGQQVTLSCSPISGHRSVSWYQQTPGQGLQFLFEYFSETQRNKGNFPGRFSGRQFSNSRSEMNVSTLELGDSALYLCASSIGTSSDTQYFGPGTRLTVL.